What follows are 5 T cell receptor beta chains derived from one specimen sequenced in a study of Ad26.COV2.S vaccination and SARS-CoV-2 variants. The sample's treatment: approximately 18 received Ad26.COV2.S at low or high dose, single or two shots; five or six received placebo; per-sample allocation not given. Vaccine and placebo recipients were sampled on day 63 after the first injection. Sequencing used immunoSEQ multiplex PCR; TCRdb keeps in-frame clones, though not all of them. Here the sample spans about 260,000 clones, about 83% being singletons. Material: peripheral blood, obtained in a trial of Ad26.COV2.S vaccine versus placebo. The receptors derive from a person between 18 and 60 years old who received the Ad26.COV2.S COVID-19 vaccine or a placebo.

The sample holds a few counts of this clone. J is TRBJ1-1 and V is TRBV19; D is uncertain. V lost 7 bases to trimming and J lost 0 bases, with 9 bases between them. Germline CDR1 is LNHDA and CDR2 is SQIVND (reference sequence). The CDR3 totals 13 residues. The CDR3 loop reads CASNPTLNTEAFF. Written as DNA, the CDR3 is TGTGCCAGTAACCCCACGTTGAACACTGAAGCTTTCTTT.

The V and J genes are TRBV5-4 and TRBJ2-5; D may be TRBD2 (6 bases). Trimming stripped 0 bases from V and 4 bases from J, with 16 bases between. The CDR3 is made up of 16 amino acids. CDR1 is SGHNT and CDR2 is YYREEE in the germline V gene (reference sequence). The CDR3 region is CASSLVGGAGRETQYF. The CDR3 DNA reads TGTGCCAGCAGCTTGGTTGGCGGGGCGGGAAGAGAGACCCAGTACTTC.

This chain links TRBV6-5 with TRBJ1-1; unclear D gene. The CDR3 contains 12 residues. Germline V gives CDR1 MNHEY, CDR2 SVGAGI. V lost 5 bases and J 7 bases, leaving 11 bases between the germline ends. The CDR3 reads CASSRPTSEAFF. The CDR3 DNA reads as TGTGCCAGCAGTAGGCCAACGAGTGAAGCTTTCTTT.

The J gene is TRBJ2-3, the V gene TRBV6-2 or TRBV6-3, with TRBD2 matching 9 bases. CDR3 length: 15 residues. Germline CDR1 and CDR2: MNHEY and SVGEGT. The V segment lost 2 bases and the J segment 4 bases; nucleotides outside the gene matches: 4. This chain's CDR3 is CASSYLSGRPDTQYF. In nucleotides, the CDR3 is TGTGCCAGCAGTTACCTAAGCGGGAGGCCAGATACGCAGTATTTT.

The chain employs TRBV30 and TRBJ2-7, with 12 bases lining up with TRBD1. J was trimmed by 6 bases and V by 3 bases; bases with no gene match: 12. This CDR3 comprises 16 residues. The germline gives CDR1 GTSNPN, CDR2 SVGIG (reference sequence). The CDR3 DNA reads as TGTGCCTGGAGGATTGATCCGGGACAGGGGGCGTGCGAGCAGTACTTC. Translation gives CAWRIDPGQGACEQYF.